This TCR beta chain was retrieved from a study of blood T cell repertoires in COVID-19. Study-level background: Italy, Spain and the United States were the sources of the convalescent and acute COVID-19 samples. PBMCs, B-cell-depleted T cells, or T cells were the source of the cDNA or gDNA that made up the material.

In the original processing: Reference gene primer amplification in the assay estimated nucleated cell counts. This table comes from immunoSEQ multiplex PCR, and its TCRdb copy is limited to in-frame clones, with some not included. Clone size and the V and J calls come from that table; the DNA yielded D and trimming. The repertoire holds about 210,000 clones, approximately 86% seen once, with roughly 0.69% in the top ten. CDR3 length: 15 amino acids. The V gene end was trimmed by 0 bases and the J gene end by 5 bases; junction bases not matched to a gene: 9. Germline assignment: CDR1 SQVTM and CDR2 ANQGSEA.

The source is a man in his forties with acute or convalescent COVID-19. The source material was peripheral blood. The V gene is TRBV29-1, the J gene TRBJ1-1; 7 bases agree with TRBD1. Here the CDR3 reads CSVEDPSGGVTEAFF. In DNA form, the CDR3 reads TGCAGCGTTGAAGATCCATCAGGGGGAGTAACTGAAGCTTTCTTT.